This TCR beta chain was profiled in a study of regulatory T cells in long-lasting Graves disease. Study-level points and caveats: Whereas 950 to 1,000 public clonotypes were shared by new patients, persistent patients shared more, at around 2,700.

In its sample, this clonotype was seen a few times. Its antigen is still unknown. V gave up 7 bases and J gave up 6 bases, with 15 bases separating them. Germline V gene lookup returns CDR1 LNHDA and CDR2 SQIVND (reference sequence). The CDR3 is 13 amino acids. Regarding time point: newly diagnosed GD, antithyroid drugs for less than 3 months. The TCR library used RNA extracted from PBMCs. In building TCR beta libraries, iRepertoire HTBI primers were used together with Arm-PCR of CDR3 regions. TCRdb ran MiXCR on the multiplex PCR reads and lists one entry per CDR3 protein. This sample has roughly 410,000 distinct CDR3 sequences, with approximately 15% found just once. These data are also associated with another study on T cells in Graves' hyperthyroidism and ophthalmopathy. This second study notes: Aged 18 to 65, the patients had hyperthyroidism that was newly diagnosed and had lasted under 2 months. Most thyroid-expanded clonotypes above 0.001 were also found in blood.

This chain connects TRBV19 to TRBJ1-1; D is uncertain. Sequencing was performed on peripheral blood mononuclear cells (PBMCs), taken at new diagnosis, from a patient treated with antithyroid drugs. The TCR was taken from a woman between 35 and 50 years old with Graves disease. The chain's CDR3 is CASTPGPGAEAFF. CDR3 DNA sequence: TGTGCCAGTACCCCTGGGCCCGGGGCTGAAGCTTTCTTT.